The 29 T cell receptor beta chains given below trace back to one sample, sequenced in a study of response to subunit inactivated influenza vaccine. TCRdb reprocessed the RT-PCR reads via MiXCR and lists one record per CDR3 protein. The table lists 200,000 to 300,000 distinct CDR3 sequences, less than 15% of them singletons. The sample here was non-naive T cells sorted from PBMCs, taken around 14 days before vaccination. The receptors were gathered from a man between 50 and 59 years old who received an inactivated influenza vaccine.

In its sample, this clonotype was seen a few times. V and J are TRBV3-1 and TRBJ1-5, with a possible D match to TRBD1 (5 bases). Trimming removed 0 bases from V and 1 base from J, with 13 bases in between. The CDR3 consists of 17 residues. CDR1 LGHDT and CDR2 YNNKEL come from the germline V gene (reference sequence). CDR3 loop: CASSQDGAVDSNQPQHF. The DNA for the CDR3 is TGTGCCAGCAGCCAAGATGGGGCAGTGGACAGCAATCAGCCCCAGCATTTT. The full variable domain, with the rest looked up from reference TRBV3-1 and TRBJ1-5, is DTAVSQTPKYLVTQMGNDKSIKCEQNLGHDTMYWYKQDSKKFLKIMFSYNNKELIINETVPNRFSPKSPDKAHLNLHINSLELGDSAVYFCASSQDGAVDSNQPQHFGDGTRLSIL.

The chain employs TRBV6-5 and TRBJ1-5, with 8 bases identical to TRBD1. In germline, CDR1 is MNHEY, CDR2 SVGAGI. Germline trimming cut 4 bases from V and 1 base from J; bases unmatched to any gene: 6. The CDR3 totals 16 residues. CDR3 in DNA: TGTGCCAGCAGTTCCGGGACAGGAGGAAGCAATCAGCCCCAGCATTTT. Translated, it gives CASSSGTGGSNQPQHF.

V is TRBV4-3 and J is TRBJ2-3; 9 bases match TRBD2. CDR3 length: 16 amino acids. The trim removed 0 bases at V and 4 bases at J, leaving 5 bases unmatched. Germline assignment: CDR1 LGHNA and CDR2 YSLEER. As DNA, the CDR3 is TGCGCCAGCAGCCAAGACGGGCGGGGGGGCGCAGATACGCAGTATTTT. It yields the protein CASSQDGRGGADTQYF.

This clonotype was counted at least ten times. This chain uses TRBV10-1 with TRBJ2-2; 8 nucleotides agree with TRBD1. CDR1 and CDR2 from the germline V gene are WNHNN and SYGVQD (reference sequence). There are 13 residues in the CDR3. The ends lost 10 bases at V and 4 bases at J; junction bases unmatched: 5. This CDR3 is CATGQGGTGELFF. Here the CDR3 DNA reads TGCGCCACAGGACAGGGAGGCACCGGGGAGCTGTTTTTT.

The table lists this clonotype with a few counts. The V call is TRBV2, the J call TRBJ1-5; 8 nucleotides align to TRBD1. V lost 3 bases to trimming and J lost 6 bases; unmatched junction nucleotides: 1. Germline V lookup: CDR1 SNHLY, CDR2 FYNNEI. This CDR3 contains 13 residues. The CDR3 reads CASSDRGLQPQHF. CDR3 DNA: TGTGCCAGCAGTGACAGGGGGCTTCAGCCCCAGCATTTT.

This chain joins TRBV4-3 and TRBJ2-7; no clear D. V was trimmed by 3 bases and J by 2 bases, leaving 8 bases between them. Germline lookup yields CDR1 LGHNA and CDR2 YSLEER. This CDR3 spans 13 amino acids. The CDR3: CASSQAAAYEQYF. The DNA for the CDR3 is TGCGCCAGCAGCCAGGCAGCAGCCTACGAGCAGTACTTC.

The chain has TRBV7-8 and TRBJ2-3; 7 positions match TRBD2. Germline V gene sequence: CDR1 SGHVS, CDR2 FQNEAQ. The CDR3 extends over 15 amino acids. J lost 2 bases, V lost 0 bases, and 2 bases had no gene match. CDR3 in amino acids: CASSLAGRDTDTQYF. Here the CDR3 DNA reads TGTGCCAGCAGCTTAGCGGGGAGGGACACAGATACGCAGTATTTT.

The rearrangement links TRBV12-3 or TRBV12-4 to TRBJ2-1; TRBD1 agrees at 9 bases. The CDR3 consists of 15 residues. J was trimmed by 5 bases and V by 2 bases; bases with no gene match: 4. CDR3 sequence (DNA): TGTGCCAGCAGTTTATGGCGGGACAGGGACAATGAGCAGTTCTTC. Translated: CASSLWRDRDNEQFF.

This clonotype was counted a few times. V is TRBV20-1 and J is TRBJ2-3; D not resolved. Germline V lookup: CDR1 DFQATT, CDR2 SNEGSKA (reference sequence). This CDR3 contains 13 residues. With 0 bases removed from V and 6 bases from J, the gap between germline ends came to 10 bases. The CDR3 DNA sequence: TGCAGTGCTAGAGATACTTTAGATGATACGCAGTATTTT. Amino acid sequence: CSARDTLDDTQYF.

Ten or more counts support this clonotype. V gene TRBV3-1 combines with J gene TRBJ2-1; D is ambiguous. The germline CDR1 and CDR2 sequences are LGHDT and YNNKEL (reference sequence). The length of the CDR3 is 16 residues. Trimming cost V 0 bases and J 0 bases, with 9 bases left between them. The CDR3 bases are TGTGCCAGCAGCCAAGATTTCCCTAGCTCCTACAATGAGCAGTTCTTC. Translating it yields CASSQDFPSSYNEQFF.

V usage is TRBV14 and J usage is TRBJ1-2; 8 nucleotides align to TRBD1. Germline V gene data show CDR1 as SGHDN and CDR2 as FVKESK. The CDR3 is made up of 15 amino acids. V lost 4 bases and J lost 3; bases outside the gene matches: 7. In DNA form, the CDR3 reads TGTGCCAGCAGCCGAGGACAGGGAACATACTATGGCTACACCTTC. This codes for CASSRGQGTYYGYTF.

This clonotype was detected a few times. The rearrangement joins TRBV28 to TRBJ2-7; no firm D call. The CDR3 is 17 residues long. V was cut by 8 bases and J by 0 bases, with 23 bases left in between. Per the germline V gene, CDR1 is MDHEN and CDR2 is SYDVKM. CDR3 region: CASGREPYSEPSYEQYF. The CDR3 DNA sequence: TGTGCCAGCGGACGAGAACCCTACAGCGAACCCTCCTACGAGCAGTACTTC. Variable domain in full (rest from reference TRBV28 and TRBJ2-7): DVKVTQSSRYLVKRTGEKVFLECVQDMDHENMFWYRQDPGLGLRLIYFSYDVKMKEKGDIPEGYSVSREKKERFSLILESASTNQTSMYLCASGREPYSEPSYEQYFGPGTRLTVT.

Many counts were recorded for this clonotype. The chain recombines TRBV28 with TRBJ1-5, with TRBD1 matching over 8 bases. V lost 6 bases, J lost 0 bases, and 4 bases stayed unmatched. CDR1 and CDR2 from the germline V gene are MDHEN and SYDVKM. The CDR3 runs to 15 residues. Here the CDR3 reads CASRTGDFSNQPQHF. The CDR3 coding sequence is TGTGCCAGCAGGACAGGGGACTTTAGCAATCAGCCCCAGCATTTT.

This clonotype occurred a few times. The genes are TRBV10-3 and TRBJ2-2, with 8 nucleotides matching TRBD1. Germline V gives CDR1 ENHRY, CDR2 SYGVKD. Trimming took 9 bases from V and 3 from J; bases not matched to a gene: 6. The length of the CDR3 is 14 residues. CDR3 sequence reads: CAIARGQDTGELFF. The DNA for the CDR3 is TGTGCCATAGCCAGGGGGCAGGACACCGGGGAGCTGTTTTTT.

This clonotype was counted between two and nine times. This sequence joins TRBV9 and TRBJ1-1; TRBD1 agrees at 9 bases. The CDR3 runs 15 residues. Per the germline V gene, CDR1 is SGDLS and CDR2 is YYNGEE. With V trimmed by 1 base and J by 6 bases, 7 bases remained unmatched. The CDR3 sequence is CASSVFDRGAPEAFF. The DNA of the CDR3 is TGTGCCAGCAGCGTATTCGACAGGGGGGCCCCTGAAGCTTTCTTT.

This clonotype was seen a handful of times. This chain connects TRBV6-5 to TRBJ2-7, with D perhaps TRBD1 (5 bases). The CDR3 totals 12 residues. Germline V gene lookup returns CDR1 MNHEY and CDR2 SVGAGI. V lost 5 bases to trimming and J lost 4 bases, with 9 bases between them. The CDR3 DNA follows: TGTGCCAGCAGTCAGGGCTGGTACGAGCAGTACTTC. Protein sequence: CASSQGWYEQYF.

The CDR3 here is CASSLISGDSDTQYF. DNA of the CDR3: TGTGCCAGCAGCCTGATATCCGGGGACTCAGATACGCAGTATTTT. The chain combines TRBV7-3 with TRBJ2-3; TRBD2 might be the D (6 bases). Germline-derived CDR1 and CDR2 are SGHTA and FQGTGA. V lost 5 bases and J lost 4, with 16 bases in between. The CDR3 is made up of 15 amino acids.

This clonotype came up a few times. The CDR3: CASSYSGYADTQYF. The CDR3 DNA reads TGTGCCAGCAGTTACTCGGGGTACGCAGATACGCAGTATTTT. The chain employs TRBV6-2 or TRBV6-3 and TRBJ2-3, with D uncertain. The V gene's germline CDR1 is MNHEY and CDR2 SVGEGT. V was trimmed by 0 bases and J by 4 bases, leaving 8 bases between them. This CDR3 contains 14 residues.

The chain has TRBV20-1 and TRBJ1-4; D gene uncertain. Deletions cut 3 bases from V and 2 bases from J, with 7 bases between. This CDR3 has 13 amino acids. Per the germline V gene, CDR1 is DFQATT and CDR2 is SNEGSKA (reference sequence). The CDR3 reads CSARWLTNEKLFF. The CDR3 DNA follows: TGCAGTGCTAGGTGGTTGACTAATGAAAAACTGTTTTTT.

The chain couples TRBV5-1 to TRBJ1-2, with 7 bases aligning to TRBD1. This CDR3 is built from 15 residues. The ends lost 3 bases at V and 5 bases at J; junction bases unmatched: 10. Germline CDR1 is SGHRS and CDR2 is YFSETQ. This chain's CDR3 is CASSSSAGQPYGYTF. The CDR3 nucleotides read TGCGCCAGCAGCTCTTCGGCGGGACAGCCTTATGGCTACACCTTC.

The table lists this clonotype with a few counts. The rearrangement uses TRBV30 and TRBJ1-6; a weak D match, TRBD1 (6 bases). Germline V lookup: CDR1 GTSNPN, CDR2 SVGIG (reference sequence). V dropped 2 bases and J dropped 9 bases, with 11 bases sitting between them. This CDR3 is 13 amino acids long. DNA for the CDR3: TGTGCCTGGAGTCCAGGGGTGGCTTCACCCCTCCACTTT. It yields the protein CAWSPGVASPLHF.

This clonotype was counted once. This rearrangement joins TRBV20-1 to TRBJ2-3; D might be TRBD2 (6 bases). Germline V gene data show CDR1 as DFQATT and CDR2 as SNEGSKA (reference sequence). V was shortened by 2 bases and J by 0 bases, with 15 bases between the two germline ends. This CDR3 has 16 amino acids. CDR3 protein: CSARTLGGTSTDTQYF. CDR3 nucleotides: TGCAGTGCTAGAACCTTGGGGGGTACTAGCACAGATACGCAGTATTTT.

This sequence joins TRBV20-1 and TRBJ2-7; D perhaps matches TRBD2 (5 bases). Germline V CDR1 and CDR2: DFQATT, SNEGSKA (reference sequence). With 0 bases removed from V and 1 base from J, the gap between germline ends came to 13 bases. This CDR3 has 15 amino acids. For the CDR3, the DNA is TGCAGTGCTAGAGATTACGTGACGGGATCCTACGAGCAGTACTTC. This translates into CSARDYVTGSYEQYF.

The rearrangement links TRBV20-1 to TRBJ2-1; TRBD2 aligns across 7 bases. Losses at the gene ends were 3 bases for V and 4 bases for J; bases not matched to a gene: 21. This CDR3 contains 19 residues. Germline CDR1 is DFQATT and CDR2 is SNEGSKA (reference sequence). The CDR3 spells CSARSYSPTAGHPYNEQFF. CDR3 DNA sequence: TGCAGTGCTAGGAGTTACAGTCCTACAGCGGGGCACCCATACAATGAGCAGTTCTTC.

This clonotype occurred many times. This chain links TRBV6-5 with TRBJ2-1; D remains ambiguous. This CDR3 has 15 residues. Trimming left V 0 bases short and J 0 bases short, with 6 bases between. CDR1 and CDR2 (germline): MNHEY, SVGAGI. Here the CDR3 reads CASSYSQSSYNEQFF. Written as DNA, the CDR3 is TGTGCCAGCAGTTACTCGCAGAGCTCCTACAATGAGCAGTTCTTC.

This clonotype occurred a few times. The rearrangement joins TRBV5-1 to TRBJ2-3, with D perhaps TRBD2 (5 bases). Trimming pared 0 bases from V and 3 bases from J, leaving 11 bases between. Germline V gene sequence: CDR1 SGHRS, CDR2 YFSETQ. The CDR3 is 15 residues long. CDR3 nucleotide sequence: TGCGCCAGCAGCTTGGGGCGGGCAGTGACAGATACGCAGTATTTT. This sequence encodes CASSLGRAVTDTQYF.

This clonotype was found a few times. The gene calls are TRBV15 and TRBJ2-2; no definite D call. The ends were cut back, 7 bases at V and 1 base at J, with 10 bases in the middle. From germline, CDR1 is LNHNV and CDR2 YYDKDF (reference sequence). The CDR3 has 14 amino acids. Written as DNA, the CDR3 is TGTGCCACCACACTTTCAGGGAACACCGGGGAGCTGTTTTTT. Encoded protein: CATTLSGNTGELFF.

Points on this clonotype: A read error may produce the germline difference seen at one junction end. The chain uses TRBV4-3 and TRBJ1-1; a weak D match, TRBD1 (5 bases). The CDR3 has 15 amino acids. Germline values: CDR1 LGHNA, CDR2 YSLEER. CDR3 in DNA: TGCGCCAGCAGCCTTGAGCAGGGATGGAACTCTGAAGCTTTCTTT. Its protein product is CASSLEQGWNSEAFF.

The gene calls are TRBV27 and TRBJ1-5; D is undetermined. This CDR3 region has 15 residues. The germline V and J ends were trimmed by 6 bases and 7 bases, with 19 bases remaining between them. The germline V gene encodes CDR1 MNHEY and CDR2 SMNVEV (reference sequence). The DNA of the CDR3 is TGTGCCAGCAGCTTCGACGGAGGGTTGGCGCAGCCCCAGCATTTT. Its translation: CASSFDGGLAQPQHF.